This TCR beta chain comes out of a study of PD-1 blockade in mismatch repair-deficient tumors (dated by TCRdb to about 2017). Regarding the study in general: The trial enrolled some 82 consecutive patients with 12 to 13 mismatch repair-deficient cancer types between September 2013 and late 2016, all previously treated and progressing. Tumor-associated T cell clones were tracked in the peripheral blood of patients responding to PD-1 blockade by deep sequencing of TCR CDR3 regions.

General conclusions and limits of the study: Clones residing in the tumor, which were often undetectable in blood before treatment, expanded quickly after pembrolizumab and then contracted, generally before radiologic responses.

The sample's time point, from its label and the paper: peripheral blood before pembrolizumab. Mismatch repair deficiency in every enrolled patient was established by polymerase chain reaction or immunohistochemistry. TCR sequencing was carried out for a few patients who responded to pembrolizumab therapy. The phase II trial prospectively tested pembrolizumab PD-1 blockade in advanced mismatch repair-deficient cancers regardless of tissue of origin. Peripheral blood T cell samples were serially collected before and at multiple times after PD-1 blockade was started. Blood sampling times were expressed in weeks after the first pembrolizumab dose. This clone was recorded once. Its antigen is unknown. Base qualities are missing; no much larger clone stands one base away. Libraries came from the immunoSEQ multiplex PCR assay. Entries here come from immuneACCESS through TCRdb and include only in-frame sequences with V and J called. Some clones fail to appear in such tables; in the studies checked, an unresolved V gene covers under half of the shortfall, and the cause of the remainder is unknown. The sample table contains 15,000 to 20,000 clones; only one count was recorded for roughly 84% of them. The ten biggest clones cover 15% to 20% of the sample.

CDR1 and CDR2, looked up from the germline V gene (reference sequence), are MNHEY and SMNVEV. V and J lose 6 bases and 0 bases, and a span of 18 bases separates them. From cysteine to phenylalanine, the CDR3 is 17 amino acids long. Only the CDR3 portion is preserved as DNA: 51 bases, with reading frame beginning at the first base. The sequencing used PBMCs, collected before pembrolizumab treatment. The rearranged segments are TRBV27 and TRBJ2-1, with the D segment identity uncertain. The TCR was taken from an adult with mismatch repair-deficient cancer. The CDR3 corresponds to CASSTDLNKPSYNEQFF. The sequence in DNA is TGTGCCAGCAGCACTGATCTTAACAAACCCTCCTACAATGAGCAGTTCTTC.